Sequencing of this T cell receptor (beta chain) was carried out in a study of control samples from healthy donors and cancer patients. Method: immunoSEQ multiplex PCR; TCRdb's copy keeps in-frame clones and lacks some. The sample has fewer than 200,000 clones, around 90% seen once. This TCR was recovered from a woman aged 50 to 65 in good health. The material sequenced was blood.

This CDR3 reads CASSRTARGYEQYF. CDR3 bases: TGTGCCAGCAGCAGGACGGCTAGAGGCTACGAGCAGTACTTC. The V call is TRBV7-2, the J call TRBJ2-7; D not certain. V was clipped by 5 bases and J by 3 bases, with 14 bases between them. Germline V CDR1 and CDR2: SGHTA, FQGNSA. The CDR3 length is 14 residues.